Listed here are 8 T cell receptor beta chains from one sample, sequenced in a study of OX40 agonist ivuxolimab in advanced cancers. Sequencing used immunoSEQ multiplex PCR; TCRdb keeps in-frame clones, though not all of them. The sample consists of 55,000 to 65,000 clones, just over 85% of them appearing once. The source was CD4+ or CD8+ T cells sorted from blood, collected in a trial of the OX40 agonist ivuxolimab. The receptor set was obtained from an adult with an advanced solid tumor such as melanoma, head and neck, liver or kidney cancer.

The chain couples TRBV18 to TRBJ2-3, with D tentatively TRBD1 (5 bases). The V gene lost 2 bases and the J gene lost 2 bases, with 11 bases spanning the gap. Germline CDR1 KGHSH, CDR2 LQKENI. The CDR3 has 15 amino acids. CDR3 sequence: CASSPLLGPTDTQYF. CDR3 coding DNA: TGTGCCAGCTCACCATTATTGGGGCCCACAGATACGCAGTATTTT.

CDR3 residues: CASSQDGGNGNTIYF. The CDR3 nucleotides read TGCGCCAGCAGCCAAGACGGGGGGAACGGAAACACCATATATTTT. The genes are TRBV4-1 and TRBJ1-3; D is possibly TRBD1 (5 bases). V was trimmed by 0 bases and J by 4 bases, leaving 10 bases between them. This CDR3 comprises 15 residues. Looked up from germline, CDR1 is MGHRA and CDR2 is YSYEKL.

V gene TRBV6-1 combines with J gene TRBJ1-2, with 9 bases that match TRBD1. V dropped 4 bases and J dropped 0; count of bases not matched to a gene: 3. The germline V gene has CDR1 MNHNS and CDR2 SASEGT. This CDR3 comprises 15 residues. The CDR3 protein is CASSVRTGANYGYTF. In DNA, the CDR3 is TGTGCCAGCAGTGTAAGGACAGGGGCTAACTATGGCTACACCTTC.

J is TRBJ1-1 and V is TRBV2; no definite D call. Germline assignment: CDR1 SNHLY and CDR2 FYNNEI. V was cut by 2 bases and J by 0 bases, with 10 bases left in between. This CDR3 is built from 15 residues. The CDR3 reads CASSERPMMNTEAFF. Here the CDR3 DNA reads TGTGCCAGCAGTGAAAGGCCAATGATGAACACTGAAGCTTTCTTT.

The V gene is TRBV28, the J gene TRBJ2-5; D possibly uses TRBD1 or TRBD2 (5 bases each). Trimming cost V 4 bases and J 3 bases, with 15 bases left between them. CDR1 is MDHEN, CDR2 SYDVKM, per germline. The CDR3 contains 15 residues. DNA for the CDR3: TGTGCCAGCAGTTCCACCGGGACGGCAGAAGAGACCCAGTACTTC. Translation: CASSSTGTAEETQYF.

The chain uses TRBV18 and TRBJ1-4; D is unresolved. The CDR3 is 15 amino acids. Between the trimmed V and J ends, which lost 2 bases and 7 bases, there was a span of 14 bases. Germline V gene lookup returns CDR1 KGHSH and CDR2 LQKENI. Here the CDR3 DNA reads TGTGCCAGCTCACCAAATACGGGAGCAATTGAAAAACTGTTTTTT. Translated, it gives CASSPNTGAIEKLFF.

The CDR3 sequence is CASTNFGRYTEAFF. Here the CDR3 DNA reads TGTGCCAGCACCAATTTCGGACGTTACACTGAAGCTTTCTTT. The chain carries TRBV6-5 and TRBJ1-1; D remains ambiguous. CDR1 MNHEY and CDR2 SVGAGI come from the germline V gene. The V gene lost 7 bases and the J gene lost 3 bases, with 15 bases spanning the gap. There are 14 residues in the CDR3.

Comment on this clone: The same CDR3 can be traced to other DNA sequences in this sample. The chain has TRBV18 and TRBJ2-3; D unclear. Germline values: CDR1 KGHSH, CDR2 LQKENI. The CDR3 has 12 residues. With 6 bases removed from V and 0 bases from J, the gap between germline ends came to 4 bases. In nucleotides, the CDR3 is TGTGCCAGCTCCCCCAGCACAGATACGCAGTATTTT. Its protein is CASSPSTDTQYF.